This T cell receptor (beta chain) was captured by sequencing in a study of T cells in Graves' hyperthyroidism and ophthalmopathy. In the study overall: Prior to any treatment, at the point of initial diagnosis, peripheral blood was collected.

Patients were excluded for uncontrolled infection, other autoimmune disease, pregnancy or lactation. Amplification of TCR beta CDR3 regions was performed using RNA transcripts as template. HTBI primers drove first-round RT-PCR of the TCR CDR3. TCRdb passed the multiplex PCR reads through MiXCR, listing each CDR3 protein once. The sample has approximately 600,000 distinct CDR3 sequences, 16% seen once. In regard to this clonotype: The antigen remains undetermined.

The CDR3 consists of 12 residues. The V and J ends lost 3 bases and 0 bases respectively, with 6 bases between them. Germline V CDR1 and CDR2: GTSNPN, SVGIG (reference sequence). Study-level results: Expanded thyroid clonotypes (above 0.001) were mostly also found in blood.

This TCR came from a woman in her 30s with Graves' hyperthyroidism. The rearrangement uses TRBV30 and TRBJ2-7; the D is unclear. Sequencing input: blood. This CDR3 reads CAWSYSSYEQYF. The DNA of the CDR3 is TGTGCCTGGAGCTACAGCTCCTACGAGCAGTACTTC.